This passage covers 29 T cell receptor beta chains from one sample sequenced in a study of blood T cells in healthy people across ages. A second PCR of roughly 7 to 11 cycles used a sample-barcoded 5' primer and a J-beta primer mix. TCRdb analysed the 5' RACE reads with MiXCR anew, one entry per CDR3 protein. The data show approximately 680,000 distinct CDR3 sequences, with about a third seen just once and 15% held by the top ten. Sequencing was done on a sample of blood. Receptor source: an elderly woman in good health.

The sample holds a few counts of this clonotype. This may arise from a read error, as a much more abundant clone is one base away. The genes are TRBV7-2 and TRBJ2-3, with 9 bases fitting TRBD1. This CDR3 contains 12 residues. Germline loops: CDR1 SGHTA, CDR2 FQGNSA. Here the CDR3 reads CASNLRDRAQYF. The CDR3 coding sequence is TGTGCCAGCAACTTAAGGGACAGGGCGCAGTATTTT.

This clonotype appeared many times. The rearrangement uses TRBV7-3 and TRBJ2-5; D uncertain. Germline CDR1 SGHTA, CDR2 FQGTGA. The CDR3 loop spans 13 amino acids. V was clipped by 9 bases and J by 4 bases, with 15 bases between them. CDR3: CASSSAVGETQYF. The CDR3 DNA follows: TGTGCCAGTTCGTCGGCAGTCGGAGAGACCCAGTACTTC.

This clonotype was counted many times. The rearrangement links TRBV6-2 or TRBV6-3 to TRBJ1-2, with unresolved D. This CDR3 is built from 16 residues. CDR1 and CDR2 from the germline V gene are MNHEY and SVGEGT. Trimming cost V 0 bases and J 0 bases, with 11 bases left between them. CDR3 nucleotides: TGTGCCAGCAGTTACTCCGGGGAACACACTAACTATGGCTACACCTTC. It specifies CASSYSGEHTNYGYTF.

V and J are TRBV30 and TRBJ2-1, with TRBD2 as a possible D gene (5 bases). The CDR3 covers 13 residues. Trimming removed 5 bases at V and 7 bases at J, with 15 bases between. Germline assignment: CDR1 GTSNPN and CDR2 SVGIG (reference sequence). The CDR3: CAWDGVGGNEQFF. CDR3 coding DNA: TGTGCCTGGGACGGAGTAGGAGGTAATGAGCAGTTCTTC.

This clonotype was seen repeatedly, ten times or more. The V gene is TRBV7-2, the J gene TRBJ1-2, with D unclear. The CDR3 has 13 residues. Germline lookup yields CDR1 SGHTA and CDR2 FQGNSA. V was cut by 1 base and J by 6 bases, with 9 bases left in between. In DNA form, the CDR3 reads TGTGCCAGCAGCTTAGAACGTATTCATGGCTACACCTTC. It yields the protein CASSLERIHGYTF.

This clonotype was picked up many times. The V call is TRBV10-2, the J call TRBJ2-7; 15 positions match TRBD2. The CDR3 is 16 residues long. Trimming cost V 5 bases and J 4 bases; bases outside gene matches: 6. Germline V CDR1 and CDR2: WSHSY, SAAADI. The CDR3 DNA follows: TGCGCCAGCAGTACCGGGACTAGCGGGGGGACGTACGAGCAGTACTTC. Protein: CASSTGTSGGTYEQYF.

J is TRBJ1-1 and V is TRBV7-2, with 7 bases aligning to TRBD1. Germline V gene data show CDR1 as SGHTA and CDR2 as FQGNSA. CDR3 length: 15 residues. V lost 5 bases and J lost 1; bases outside the gene matches: 7. The CDR3, as DNA: TGTGCCAGCAGCCCAGGGGGGGCAGCGAACACTGAAGCTTTCTTT. The encoded protein is CASSPGGAANTEAFF.

This clonotype showed up many times. V usage is TRBV14 and J usage is TRBJ2-7; D is uncertain. Germline CDR1 reads SGHDN; CDR2 reads FVKESK. This CDR3 is 11 amino acids long. Between the trimmed V and J ends, which lost 5 bases and 7 bases, there was a span of 9 bases. Written as DNA, the CDR3 is TGTGCCAGCAGCATAGCTGCGGAGCAGTACTTC. This encodes CASSIAAEQYF.

For this clonotype: This may be a read error: a much more frequent sequence differs by one nucleotide. This chain connects TRBV7-2 to TRBJ2-2; D perhaps matches TRBD2 (5 bases). This CDR3 contains 14 residues. Germline values: CDR1 SGHTA, CDR2 FQGNSA. The CDR3 DNA sequence: TGTGCCAGCAGCGCTTTAGCGAACACCGGGGAGCGGTTTTTT. It encodes CASSALANTGERFF.

As regards this clonotype: A junction end diverges from the germline sequence, so it may reflect a read error. This chain links TRBV2 with TRBJ2-3; D remains unclear. The CDR3 runs to 15 residues. Germline V gene sequence: CDR1 SNHLY, CDR2 FYNNEI. The CDR3: CANSELDQRLDTQYF. DNA of the CDR3: TGTGCCAACAGTGAATTGGACCAAAGGCTTGATACGCAGTATTTT.

The gene calls are TRBV11-3 and TRBJ2-1, with TRBD2 matching over 9 bases. The CDR3 spans 14 residues. The ends lost 0 bases at V and 13 bases at J; junction bases unmatched: 7. Germline V gene data show CDR1 as SGHNT and CDR2 as YENEEA. The CDR3 bases are TGTGCCAGCAGCTTAGATCTAAATAGCGGGGGACAGTTCTTC. Protein sequence: CASSLDLNSGGQFF. Full variable domain (missing parts from reference TRBV11-3 and TRBJ2-1): EAGVVQSPRYKIIEKKQPVAFWCNPISGHNTLYWYLQNLGQGPELLIRYENEEAVDDSQLPKDRFSAERLKGVDSTLKIQPAELGDSAVYLCASSLDLNSGGQFFGPGTRLTVL.

Regarding this clonotype: A much larger clone is a single base away; this may be a read error. The gene calls are TRBV27 and TRBJ2-4; 11 positions agree with TRBD2. V lost 2 bases to trimming and J lost 13 bases; unmatched junction nucleotides: 10. This CDR3 has 15 residues. CDR1 MNHEY and CDR2 SMNVEV come from the germline V gene (reference sequence). The chain's CDR3 is CASSLKASGGNEQYF. The CDR3 nucleotides read TGTGCCAGCAGTTTAAAGGCTAGCGGGGGGAATGAGCAGTACTTC.

This clonotype was counted ten times or more. The chain combines TRBV12-3 or TRBV12-4 with TRBJ1-2; 8 nucleotides line up with TRBD1. The CDR3 has 17 residues. V dropped 5 bases and J dropped 3; count of bases not matched to a gene: 14. CDR3 sequence reads: CASSAPDGQGVDYGYTF. CDR3 nucleotide sequence: TGTGCCAGCAGTGCCCCCGATGGACAGGGTGTCGACTATGGCTACACCTTC.

As concerns this clonotype: A clone one base away is much larger, so this may be a read error. The rearrangement uses TRBV27 and TRBJ1-5; D is uncertain. In germline, CDR1 is MNHEY, CDR2 SMNVEV (reference sequence). V lost 4 bases, J lost 1 base, and 8 bases lay in between. The CDR3 is 14 residues long. The CDR3 DNA reads as TGTGCCAGCAGTTGGAAAGGGAGCAATCAGCCCCAGCATTTT. Protein sequence: CASSWKGSNQPQHF.

With regard to this clonotype: Possible read error: a much larger clone is one base away. This chain uses TRBV7-8 with TRBJ2-1; D not certain. Germline-derived CDR1 and CDR2 are SGHVS and FQNEAQ. CDR3 length equals 15 residues. CDR3 nucleotides: TGTGCCAGCAACTTATTGACCACTTCCTACAATGAGCAGTTCTTC. Its protein product is CASNLLTTSYNEQFF. The complete variable domain, with remaining parts taken from reference TRBV7-8 and TRBJ2-1, reads GAGVSQSPRYKVAKRGQDVALRCDPISGHVSLFWYQQALGQGPEFLTYFQNEAQLDKSGLPSDRFFAERPEGSVSTLKIQRTQQEDSAVYLCASNLLTTSYNEQFFGPGTRLTVL.

As to this clonotype: This may be a read error, as it is one base from a much larger clone. This chain connects TRBV5-1 to TRBJ2-2, with D perhaps matching TRBD1 (7 bases). CDR3 length equals 14 residues. The germline V gene encodes CDR1 SGHRS and CDR2 YFSETQ. The CDR3 loop is CASSETGFTGGLFF. In nucleotides, the CDR3 is TGCGCCAGCAGCGAGACAGGGTTCACCGGGGGGCTGTTTTTT.

This clonotype was counted once. The junction and the germline gene differ at one end; a read error may be behind it. V usage is TRBV25-1 and J usage is TRBJ1-1; 7 bases match TRBD1. CDR1 is MGHDK and CDR2 is SYGVNS in the germline V gene. The CDR3 is 19 amino acids. This chain's CDR3 is CASSEYAGQRVLMNTGAFF. CDR3 nucleotide sequence: TGTGCCAGCAGTGAATACGCGGGACAGAGGGTCCTTATGAACACTGGAGCTTTCTTT.

This clonotype was seen at least ten times. This sequence joins TRBV7-2 and TRBJ2-1; D is possibly TRBD2 (5 bases). The CDR3 loop spans 13 amino acids. The V end lost 1 base, the J end lost 8 bases, and 9 bases lay between the germline ends. CDR1 and CDR2 (germline): SGHTA, FQGNSA. The CDR3 reads CASSLVYGDEQFF. The CDR3 coding sequence is TGTGCCAGCAGCTTAGTATACGGGGATGAGCAGTTCTTC. Drawing the rest from reference TRBV7-2 and TRBJ2-1, the complete variable domain is GAGVSQSPSNKVTEKGKDVELRCDPISGHTALYWYRQSLGQGLEFLIYFQGNSAPDKSGLPSDRFSAERTGGSVSTLTIQRTQQEDSAVYLCASSLVYGDEQFFGPGTRLTVL.

The chain joins TRBV7-8 to TRBJ2-3, with 12 bases identical to TRBD2. The CDR3 spans 15 residues. Per germline, CDR1 SGHVS and CDR2 FQNEAQ. After removal of 5 bases from V and 4 bases from J, the junction contained 4 bases not matched to a gene. The CDR3 coding sequence is TGTGCCAGCAGCGCTGGACTAGCGGGGCCAGATACGCAGTATTTT. It yields the protein CASSAGLAGPDTQYF.

This clonotype has a handful of counts. The V call is TRBV2, the J call TRBJ2-5, with a tentative D call TRBD2 (5 bases). This CDR3 is built from 14 residues. The germline CDR1 and CDR2 sequences are SNHLY and FYNNEI. The V and J ends lost 4 bases and 5 bases respectively, with 14 bases between them. CDR3 sequence: CASSGNRGRETQYF. CDR3 in DNA: TGTGCCAGCAGTGGAAACCGGGGTCGGGAGACCCAGTACTTC.

The gene calls are TRBV7-2 and TRBJ1-2; unclear D gene. This CDR3 spans 13 amino acids. Trimming removed 2 bases at V and 8 bases at J, with 12 bases between. Germline-derived CDR1 and CDR2 are SGHTA and FQGNSA. The DNA of the CDR3 is TGTGCCAGCAGCTTATCCACAGTTAAGGGCTACACCTTC. It yields the protein CASSLSTVKGYTF.

This clonotype was seen repeatedly, ten times or more. A much larger clone differs by one base, so this may be a read error. J is TRBJ2-5 and V is TRBV9; TRBD1 or TRBD2 may be the D gene (5 bases each). In germline, CDR1 is SGDLS, CDR2 YYNGEE. The CDR3 loop spans 13 amino acids. The V gene lost 3 bases and the J gene lost 11 bases, with 17 bases spanning the gap. This chain's CDR3 is CASSASGRNEQYF. The CDR3, as DNA: TGTGCCAGCAGCGCCTCAGGGAGAAATGAGCAGTACTTC.

This clonotype was recorded many times. The V call is TRBV12-3 or TRBV12-4, the J call TRBJ2-7; D might be TRBD1 (6 bases). The CDR3 runs 13 residues. V dropped 5 bases and J dropped 3 bases, with 11 bases sitting between them. CDR3 amino acids: CASSRQVLYEQYF. In nucleotides, the CDR3 is TGTGCCAGCAGTAGACAGGTCCTCTACGAGCAGTACTTC.

This clonotype was recorded once. The rearrangement joins TRBV19 to TRBJ2-5, with D uncertain. TRBJ2-7 explains the end of the DNA better; the J call may be wrong. This CDR3 is 13 amino acids long. In germline, CDR1 is LNHDA, CDR2 SQIVND (reference sequence). This CDR3 reads CASSIEYSYEQYF. In nucleotides, the CDR3 is TGTGCCAGTAGTATAGAGTACAGCTACGAGCAGTACTTC.

This clonotype was detected ten times or more. V and J are TRBV11-2 and TRBJ2-7; D may be TRBD1 or TRBD2 (5 bases each). Trimming pared 1 base from V and 4 bases from J, leaving 23 bases between. There are 18 residues in the CDR3. Germline V gene lookup returns CDR1 SGHAT and CDR2 FQNNGV. CDR3 coding DNA: TGTGCCAGCAGCTTAGGCCTTATTACTCGGGGCATGCCTTACGAGCAGTACTTC. This gives the protein CASSLGLITRGMPYEQYF.

The chain carries TRBV20-1 and TRBJ1-2, with D unclear. Germline V gene data show CDR1 as DFQATT and CDR2 as SNEGSKA (reference sequence). The V end lost 0 bases, the J end lost 1 base, and 9 bases lay between the germline ends. The CDR3 has 14 amino acids. As DNA, the CDR3 is TGCAGTGCTAGAGATCATGAAGTTAACTATGGCTACACCTTC. Its protein is CSARDHEVNYGYTF.

The chain combines TRBV5-5 with TRBJ2-4, with 11 positions matching TRBD2. The assigned J gene may be wrong: the sequence end matches TRBJ2-7 better. The CDR3 runs to 15 residues. Germline CDR1 and CDR2: SGHKS and YYEKEE (reference sequence). The CDR3 region has the DNA TGTGCCAGCAGCAAAACTAGCGGGAGTCTCTACGAGCAGTACTTC. This sequence encodes CASSKTSGSLYEQYF.

Many counts were recorded for this clonotype. The chain is built from TRBV2 and TRBJ2-1; 8 positions match TRBD2. This CDR3 contains 15 residues. Trimming took 6 bases from V and 3 from J; bases not matched to a gene: 7. Germline CDR1 SNHLY, CDR2 FYNNEI. CDR3 residues: CASRETSGDYNEQFF. The DNA of the CDR3 is TGTGCCAGCAGGGAAACTAGCGGTGACTACAATGAGCAGTTCTTC.

At least ten counts were recorded for this clonotype. The chain uses TRBV5-1 and TRBJ2-7; 8 bases match TRBD1. The CDR3 contains 15 residues. CDR1 and CDR2 (germline): SGHRS, YFSETQ. V lost 4 bases, J lost 7 bases, and 13 bases stayed unmatched. The CDR3 DNA reads as TGCGCCAGCAGCATCCAAGGACAGGGCGACTTAGAGCAGTACTTC. Its protein is CASSIQGQGDLEQYF.